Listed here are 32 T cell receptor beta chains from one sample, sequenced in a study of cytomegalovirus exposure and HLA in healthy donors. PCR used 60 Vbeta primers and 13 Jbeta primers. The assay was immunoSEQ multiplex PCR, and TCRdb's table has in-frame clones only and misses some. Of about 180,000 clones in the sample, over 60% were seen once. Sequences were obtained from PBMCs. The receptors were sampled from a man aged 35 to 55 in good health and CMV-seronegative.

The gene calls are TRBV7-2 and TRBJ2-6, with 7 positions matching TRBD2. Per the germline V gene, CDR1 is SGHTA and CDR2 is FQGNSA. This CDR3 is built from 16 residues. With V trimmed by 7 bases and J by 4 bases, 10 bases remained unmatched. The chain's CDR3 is CASNGGLGGGANVLTF. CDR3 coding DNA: TGTGCCAGCAACGGGGGGTTGGGCGGGGGGGCCAACGTCCTGACTTTC.

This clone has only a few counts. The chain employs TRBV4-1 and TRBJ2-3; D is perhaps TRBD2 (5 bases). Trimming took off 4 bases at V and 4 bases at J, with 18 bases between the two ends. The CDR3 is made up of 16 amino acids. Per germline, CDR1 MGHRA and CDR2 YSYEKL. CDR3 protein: CASSPPSGMFPDTQYF. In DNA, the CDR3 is TGCGCCAGCAGCCCCCCGAGCGGCATGTTTCCAGATACGCAGTATTTT.

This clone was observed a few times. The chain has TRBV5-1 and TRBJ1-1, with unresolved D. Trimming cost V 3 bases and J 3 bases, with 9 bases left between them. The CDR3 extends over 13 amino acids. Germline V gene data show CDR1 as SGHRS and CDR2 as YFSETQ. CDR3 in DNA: TGCGCCAGCAGCTCCCCTCCTTACACTGAAGCTTTCTTT. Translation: CASSSPPYTEAFF.

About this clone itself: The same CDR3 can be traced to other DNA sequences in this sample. The CDR3 reads CASSRWRDSPSPLHF. CDR3 sequence (DNA): TGTGCCAGCAGCAGATGGAGGGACAGCCCCTCACCCCTCCACTTT. The chain links TRBV6-5 to TRBJ1-6; 7 bases map to TRBD1. Unmatched junction bases numbered 12, after V lost 6 bases and J lost 10 bases. CDR3 size: 15 residues. CDR1 is MNHEY, CDR2 SVGAGI, per germline.

The DNA of the CDR3 is TGTGCCAGCAGCCCCTGGCGGGGGGGCCCCGGGGAGCTGTTTTTT. Translating gives CASSPWRGGPGELFF. The chain uses TRBV7-9 and TRBJ2-2, with 9 nucleotides matching TRBD2. The CDR3 loop spans 15 amino acids. The germline gives CDR1 SEHNR, CDR2 FQNEAQ (reference sequence). The trim removed 5 bases at V and 6 bases at J, leaving 7 bases unmatched.

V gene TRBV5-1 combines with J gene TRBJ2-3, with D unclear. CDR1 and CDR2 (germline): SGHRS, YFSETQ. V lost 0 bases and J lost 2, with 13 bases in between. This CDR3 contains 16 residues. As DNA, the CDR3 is TGCGCCAGCAGCTTGGGTGGCAGGTCAGTCACAGATACGCAGTATTTT. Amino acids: CASSLGGRSVTDTQYF.

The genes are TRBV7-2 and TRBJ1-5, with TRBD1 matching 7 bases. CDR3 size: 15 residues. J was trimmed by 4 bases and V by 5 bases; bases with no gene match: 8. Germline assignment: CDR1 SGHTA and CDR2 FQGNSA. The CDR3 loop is CASSIRGQPNQPQHF. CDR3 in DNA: TGTGCCAGCAGCATCAGGGGACAGCCAAATCAGCCCCAGCATTTT.

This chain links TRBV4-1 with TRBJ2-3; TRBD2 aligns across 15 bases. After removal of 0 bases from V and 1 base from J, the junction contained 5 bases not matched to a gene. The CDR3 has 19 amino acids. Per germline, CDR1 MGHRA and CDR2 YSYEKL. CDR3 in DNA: TGCGCCAGCAGCCAAGATCAGGGACTAGCGGGGGGCCGCACAGATACGCAGTATTTT. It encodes CASSQDQGLAGGRTDTQYF.

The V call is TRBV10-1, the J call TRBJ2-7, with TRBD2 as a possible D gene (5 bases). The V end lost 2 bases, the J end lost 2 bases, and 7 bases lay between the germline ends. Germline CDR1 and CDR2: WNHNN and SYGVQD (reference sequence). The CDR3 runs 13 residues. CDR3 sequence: CASSEEGPYEQYF. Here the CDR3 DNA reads TGCGCCAGCAGTGAGGAGGGTCCCTACGAGCAGTACTTC.

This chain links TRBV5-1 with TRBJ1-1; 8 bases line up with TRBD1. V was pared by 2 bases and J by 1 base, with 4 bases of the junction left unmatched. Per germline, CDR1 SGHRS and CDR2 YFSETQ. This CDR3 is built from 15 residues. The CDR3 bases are TGCGCCAGCAGCTTCGGGACAGGACCGAACACTGAAGCTTTCTTT. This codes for CASSFGTGPNTEAFF. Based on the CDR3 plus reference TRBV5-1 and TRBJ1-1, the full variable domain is KAGVTQTPRYLIKTRGQQVTLSCSPISGHRSVSWYQQTPGQGLQFLFEYFSETQRNKGNFPGRFSGRQFSNSRSEMNVSTLELGDSALYLCASSFGTGPNTEAFFGQGTRLTVV.

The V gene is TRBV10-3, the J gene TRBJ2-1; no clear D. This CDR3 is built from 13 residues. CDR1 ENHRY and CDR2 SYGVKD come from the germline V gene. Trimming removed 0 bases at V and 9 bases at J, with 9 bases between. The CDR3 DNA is TGTGCCATCAGTGAGTCGCAGAATTCTGAGCAGTTCTTC. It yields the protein CAISESQNSEQFF.

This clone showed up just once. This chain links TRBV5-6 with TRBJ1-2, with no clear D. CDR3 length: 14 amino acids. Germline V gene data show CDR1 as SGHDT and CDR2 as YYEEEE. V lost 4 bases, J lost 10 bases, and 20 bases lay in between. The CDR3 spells CASSQVSLHLFYTF. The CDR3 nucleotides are TGTGCCAGCAGCCAGGTCAGCCTACACCTCTTCTACACCTTC. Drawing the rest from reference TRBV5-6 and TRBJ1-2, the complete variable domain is DAGVTQSPTHLIKTRGQQVTLRCSPKSGHDTVSWYQQALGQGPQFIFQYYEEEERQRGNFPDRFSGHQFPNYSSELNVNALLLGDSALYLCASSQVSLHLFYTFGSGTRLTVV.

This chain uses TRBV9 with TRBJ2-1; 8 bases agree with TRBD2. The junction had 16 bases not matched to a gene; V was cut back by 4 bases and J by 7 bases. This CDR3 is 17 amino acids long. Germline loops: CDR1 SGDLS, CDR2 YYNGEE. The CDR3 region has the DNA TGTGCCAGCAGCTCACCGTCTTGGGTAGCGGGAATTAATGAGCAGTTCTTC. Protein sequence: CASSSPSWVAGINEQFF.

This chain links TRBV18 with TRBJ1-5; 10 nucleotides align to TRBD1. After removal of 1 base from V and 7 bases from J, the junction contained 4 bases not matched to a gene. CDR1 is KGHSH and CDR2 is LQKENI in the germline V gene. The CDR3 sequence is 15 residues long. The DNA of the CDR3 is TGTGCCAGCTCACCACTCCGGGACAGGGGACAGCCCCAGCATTTT. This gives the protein CASSPLRDRGQPQHF.

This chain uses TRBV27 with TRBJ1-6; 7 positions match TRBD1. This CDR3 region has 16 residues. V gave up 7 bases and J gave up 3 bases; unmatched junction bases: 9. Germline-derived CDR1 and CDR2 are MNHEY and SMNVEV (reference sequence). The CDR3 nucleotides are TGTGCCAGCACCTCGAGGGGGCAGGACTATAATTCACCCCTCCACTTT. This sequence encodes CASTSRGQDYNSPLHF.

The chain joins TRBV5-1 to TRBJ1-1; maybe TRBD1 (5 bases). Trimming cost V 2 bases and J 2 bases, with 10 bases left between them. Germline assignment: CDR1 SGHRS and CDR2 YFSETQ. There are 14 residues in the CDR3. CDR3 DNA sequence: TGCGCCAGCAGCTTCGGGACTCTAAACACTGAAGCTTTCTTT. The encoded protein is CASSFGTLNTEAFF. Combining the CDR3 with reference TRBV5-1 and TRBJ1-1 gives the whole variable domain KAGVTQTPRYLIKTRGQQVTLSCSPISGHRSVSWYQQTPGQGLQFLFEYFSETQRNKGNFPGRFSGRQFSNSRSEMNVSTLELGDSALYLCASSFGTLNTEAFFGQGTRLTVV.

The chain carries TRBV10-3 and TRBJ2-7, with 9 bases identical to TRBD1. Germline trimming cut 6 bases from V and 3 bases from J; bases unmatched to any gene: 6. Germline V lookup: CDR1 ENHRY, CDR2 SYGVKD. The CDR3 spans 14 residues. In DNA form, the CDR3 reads TGTGCCATCAGCGCCGGGACAGGGAACTACGAGCAGTACTTC. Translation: CAISAGTGNYEQYF.

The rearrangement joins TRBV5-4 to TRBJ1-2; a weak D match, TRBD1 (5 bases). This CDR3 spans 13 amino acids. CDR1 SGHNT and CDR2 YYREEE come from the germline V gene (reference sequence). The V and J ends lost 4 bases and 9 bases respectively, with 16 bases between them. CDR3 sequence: CASSTNPGRSYTF. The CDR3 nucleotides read TGTGCCAGCAGCACAAACCCAGGGAGGAGCTACACCTTC.

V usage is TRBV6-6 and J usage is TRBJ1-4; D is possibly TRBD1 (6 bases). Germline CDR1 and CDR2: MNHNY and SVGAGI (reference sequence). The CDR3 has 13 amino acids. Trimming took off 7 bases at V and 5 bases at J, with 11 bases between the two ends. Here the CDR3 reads CASTSRGNEKLFF. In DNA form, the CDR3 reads TGTGCCAGCACCTCGAGGGGGAATGAAAAACTGTTTTTT.

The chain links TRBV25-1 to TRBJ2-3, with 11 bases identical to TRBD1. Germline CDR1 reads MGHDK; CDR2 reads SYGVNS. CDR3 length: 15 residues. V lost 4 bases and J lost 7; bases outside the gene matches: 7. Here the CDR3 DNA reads TGTGCCAGCAGTGGTCGGACAGGGGGCGTAAATACGCAGTATTTT. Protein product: CASSGRTGGVNTQYF.

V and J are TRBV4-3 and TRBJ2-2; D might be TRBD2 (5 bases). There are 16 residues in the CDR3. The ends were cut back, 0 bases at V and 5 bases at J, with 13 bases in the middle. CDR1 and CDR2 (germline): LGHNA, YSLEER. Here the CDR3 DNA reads TGCGCCAGCAGCCAAGATCACTTGAGGGAGACCGGGGAGCTGTTTTTT. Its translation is CASSQDHLRETGELFF.

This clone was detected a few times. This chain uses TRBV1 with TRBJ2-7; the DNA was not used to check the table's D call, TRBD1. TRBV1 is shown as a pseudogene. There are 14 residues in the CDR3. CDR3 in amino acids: CTSSQDDPTRKQYF. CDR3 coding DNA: TGCACCAGCAGCCAAGACGATCCCACCAGGAAGCAGTACTTC.

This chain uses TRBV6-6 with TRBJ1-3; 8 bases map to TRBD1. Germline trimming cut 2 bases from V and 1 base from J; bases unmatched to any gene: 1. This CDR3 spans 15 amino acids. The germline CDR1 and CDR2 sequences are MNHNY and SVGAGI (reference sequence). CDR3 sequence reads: CASSYRQGSGNTIYF. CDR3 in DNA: TGTGCCAGCAGTTACCGACAGGGGTCTGGAAACACCATATATTTT.

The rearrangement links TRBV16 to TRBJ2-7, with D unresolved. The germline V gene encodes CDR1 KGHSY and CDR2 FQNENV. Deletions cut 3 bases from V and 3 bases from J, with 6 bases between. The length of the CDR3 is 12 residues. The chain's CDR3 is CASSQSSYEQYF. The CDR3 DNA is TGTGCCAGCAGCCAGTCCAGCTACGAGCAGTACTTC.

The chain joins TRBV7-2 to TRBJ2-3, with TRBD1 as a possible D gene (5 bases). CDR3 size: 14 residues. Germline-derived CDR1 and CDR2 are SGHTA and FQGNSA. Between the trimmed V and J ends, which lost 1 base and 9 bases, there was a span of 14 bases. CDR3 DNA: TGTGCCAGCAGCTTAGACAGGACCCCCGGCACGCAGTATTTT. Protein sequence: CASSLDRTPGTQYF. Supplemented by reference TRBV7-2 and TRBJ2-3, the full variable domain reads GAGVSQSPSNKVTEKGKDVELRCDPISGHTALYWYRQSLGQGLEFLIYFQGNSAPDKSGLPSDRFSAERTGGSVSTLTIQRTQQEDSAVYLCASSLDRTPGTQYFGPGTRLTVL.

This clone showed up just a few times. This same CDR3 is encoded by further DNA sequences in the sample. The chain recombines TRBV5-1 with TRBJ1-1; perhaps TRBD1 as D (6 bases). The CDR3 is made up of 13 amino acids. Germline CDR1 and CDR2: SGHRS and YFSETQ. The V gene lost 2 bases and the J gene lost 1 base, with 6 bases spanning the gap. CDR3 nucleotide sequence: TGCGCCAGCAGCTTCAGGGGGAACACTGAAGCTTTCTTT. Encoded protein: CASSFRGNTEAFF.

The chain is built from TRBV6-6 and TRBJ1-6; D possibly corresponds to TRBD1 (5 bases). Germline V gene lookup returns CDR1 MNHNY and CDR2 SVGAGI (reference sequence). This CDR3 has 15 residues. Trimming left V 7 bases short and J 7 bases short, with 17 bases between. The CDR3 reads CASKSGGAGNSPLHF. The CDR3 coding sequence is TGTGCCAGCAAGTCGGGAGGGGCTGGAAATTCACCCCTCCACTTT.

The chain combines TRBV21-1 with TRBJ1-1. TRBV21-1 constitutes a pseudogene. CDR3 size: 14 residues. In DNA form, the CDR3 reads TGTGCCAGCAGCAAAGGTCAGAGGGACACTGAAGCTTTCTTT. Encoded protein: CASSKGQRDTEAFF.

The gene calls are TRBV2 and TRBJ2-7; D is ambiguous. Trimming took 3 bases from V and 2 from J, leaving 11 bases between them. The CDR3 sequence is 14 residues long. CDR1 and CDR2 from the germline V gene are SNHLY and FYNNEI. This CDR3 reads CASSESLFPYEQYF. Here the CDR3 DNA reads TGTGCCAGCAGTGAGAGCTTATTTCCCTACGAGCAGTACTTC.

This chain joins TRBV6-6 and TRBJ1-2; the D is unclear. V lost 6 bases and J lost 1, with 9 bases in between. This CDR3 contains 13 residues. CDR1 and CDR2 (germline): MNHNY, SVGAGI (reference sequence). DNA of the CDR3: TGTGCCAGCAGACCGGACTTTAACTATGGCTACACCTTC. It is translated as CASRPDFNYGYTF.

DNA for the CDR3: TGTGCCAGCAGCTTTTCAACGGGGGTCCATAATTCACCCCTCCACTTT. This translates into CASSFSTGVHNSPLHF. The chain is built from TRBV5-4 and TRBJ1-6, with D perhaps matching TRBD1 (5 bases). Trimming left V 2 bases short and J 5 bases short, with 14 bases between. Germline CDR1 and CDR2: SGHNT and YYREEE (reference sequence). The CDR3 is made up of 16 amino acids.

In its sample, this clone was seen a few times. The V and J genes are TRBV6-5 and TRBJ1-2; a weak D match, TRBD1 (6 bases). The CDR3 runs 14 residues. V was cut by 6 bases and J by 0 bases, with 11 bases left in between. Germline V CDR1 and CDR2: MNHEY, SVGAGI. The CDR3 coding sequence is TGTGCCAGCAGGGGACATAACGCTAACTATGGCTACACCTTC. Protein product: CASRGHNANYGYTF.